The sequence of this TCR beta chain was determined in a study of T and B cells in COVID-19 patients. Study in general: COVID-19 patients gave peripheral blood either during active infection or after recovery. Study-level results: In COVID-19 patients, T cell receptor beta variable and joining gene use was reportedly strongly skewed.

As to this clonotype: Its antigen is unknown.

From blood, about 240-550 ng of genomic DNA served as TRB template. Multiplex PCR with BIOMED2 TRB-A/B primer pools amplified TRB rearrangements. TCRdb re-derived calls from the multiplex PCR reads in MiXCR, one entry per CDR3 protein. Of some 3,100 distinct CDR3 sequences listed, approximately 24% are singletons. V shed 5 bases and J 5 bases; nucleotides not matched to a gene: 2. The CDR3 loop spans 14 amino acids. CDR1 and CDR2 from the germline V gene are SGHDN and FVKESK. The source material was blood. This clonotype was obtained from a human donor with active COVID-19. The chain has TRBV14 and TRBJ2-5, with 13 bases fitting TRBD2. The CDR3 is CASSSLAGGETQYF. The CDR3 coding sequence is TGTGCCAGCAGCTCACTAGCGGGAGGGGAGACCCAGTACTTC.